Described below is a single TCR beta chain sequence and its context. Its specificity is not known. The source of the sample is a study of beta chain features in type 1 diabetes. Study at large: Sorted cells numbering roughly 98,000,000 were examined across all samples. The study, taken as a whole, reports: Moderately but significantly shorter TCRB CDR3s were found in Type 1 diabetes patients in all four CD4+ subsets.

Purity (above 98%) was reached by all sorted populations. Expressed TCRB transcripts were sequenced after all isolated RNA was converted to cDNA. Profiling relied on immunoSEQ multiplex PCR, and the TCRdb table lists in-frame clones only, not all of them. The table lists 200,000 to 250,000 clones, about 10% of them singletons. CDR1 is GTSNPN and CDR2 is SVGIG in the germline V gene (reference sequence). The CDR3 totals 13 residues. Trimming stripped 2 bases from V and 5 bases from J, with 12 bases between. Material for sequencing was naive CD4+ T cells from blood. This rearrangement joins TRBV30 to TRBJ1-1; the D is unclear. This sequence was found in a young woman in good health. The DNA of the CDR3 is TGTGCCTGGAGTAAACAGTTGGCAACTGAAGCTTTCTTT. This sequence encodes CAWSKQLATEAFF.